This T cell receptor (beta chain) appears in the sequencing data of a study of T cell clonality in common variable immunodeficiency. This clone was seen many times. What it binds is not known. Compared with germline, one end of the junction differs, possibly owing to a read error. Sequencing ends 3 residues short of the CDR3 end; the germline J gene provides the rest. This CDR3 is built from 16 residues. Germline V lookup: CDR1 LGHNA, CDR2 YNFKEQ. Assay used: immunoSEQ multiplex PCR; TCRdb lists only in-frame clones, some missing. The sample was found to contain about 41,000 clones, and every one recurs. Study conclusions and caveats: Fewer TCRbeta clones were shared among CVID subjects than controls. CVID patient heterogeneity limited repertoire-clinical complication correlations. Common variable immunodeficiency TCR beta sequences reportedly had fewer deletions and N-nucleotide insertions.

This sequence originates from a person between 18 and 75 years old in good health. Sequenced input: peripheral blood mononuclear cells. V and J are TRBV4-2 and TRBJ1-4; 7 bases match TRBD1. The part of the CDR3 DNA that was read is TGCGCCAGCAGCCAATCCCGGGACAGCGTCAATGAAAAA. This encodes CASSQSRDSVNEK. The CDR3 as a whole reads CASSQSRDSVNEKLFF.